The text below deals with one T cell receptor (beta chain). In the source study's methods: Using reference gene primer amplification, nucleated cell counts were estimated. The table came from immunoSEQ multiplex PCR; TCRdb's copy has only in-frame clones and leaves some out. V, J and clone size are taken as reported in that table, and D and trimming were inferred from the DNA itself. Of 200,000 or so clones in the sample, roughly 90% were seen once. The data were obtained in a study of blood T cell repertoires in COVID-19. Study summary: In each case, the material was cDNA or gDNA derived from T cells, B-cell-depleted T cells, or PBMCs.

The CDR3 runs to 16 residues. Germline V gene sequence: CDR1 LNHNV, CDR2 YYDKDF (reference sequence). Trimming took 5 bases from V and 2 from J; bases not matched to a gene: 12. Sample: peripheral blood. This receptor was obtained from a man aged 60 to 75 who had recovered from COVID-19. This chain connects TRBV15 to TRBJ2-7, with 7 bases lining up with TRBD2. The CDR3 loop is CATSPGGGRAPYEQYF. In nucleotides, the CDR3 is TGTGCCACCAGCCCGGGAGGAGGGAGGGCACCCTACGAGCAGTACTTC. Full variable domain (missing parts from reference TRBV15 and TRBJ2-7): DAMVIQNPRYQVTQFGKPVTLSCSQTLNHNVMYWYQQKSSQAPKLLFHYYDKDFNNEADTPDNFQSRRPNTSFCFLDIRSPGLGDTAMYLCATSPGGGRAPYEQYFGPGTRLTVT.